This T cell receptor (beta chain) was observed in a study of OX40 agonist ivuxolimab in advanced cancers. Points from the study as a whole: Among patients with partial responses at 0.1-3.0 mg/kg, clonal expansion was among the lowest. Both blood CD4+ and CD8+ T cells showed clonal growth by week 6 at 0.1 to 3.0 mg/kg. Expanded clones belonging to CD8+ T cells outnumbered, on average, those of CD4+.

On this clone: Its antigen is still unknown.

Some clones are missing from TCRdb's copy, which holds only in-frame ones; the method was immunoSEQ multiplex PCR. The sample has 45,000 to 60,000 clones, around four fifths seen once; the top ten hold under 25%. Blood sampling took place at baseline, cycle 4 day 1, and cycle 7 day 1. The sequence derives from an adult with an advanced solid tumor such as melanoma, head and neck, liver or kidney cancer. The material was CD4+ or CD8+ T cells sorted from blood, obtained in a trial of the OX40 agonist ivuxolimab.

CDR3 coding DNA: TGTGCCAGCAGCTTTGGCGGGGGAAGCACAGATACGCAGTATTTT. It translates to CASSFGGGSTDTQYF. V usage is TRBV11-3 and J usage is TRBJ2-3, with TRBD2 matching over 7 bases. This CDR3 has 15 residues. The ends lost 3 bases at V and 0 bases at J; junction bases unmatched: 3. The germline V gene has CDR1 SGHNT and CDR2 YENEEA.